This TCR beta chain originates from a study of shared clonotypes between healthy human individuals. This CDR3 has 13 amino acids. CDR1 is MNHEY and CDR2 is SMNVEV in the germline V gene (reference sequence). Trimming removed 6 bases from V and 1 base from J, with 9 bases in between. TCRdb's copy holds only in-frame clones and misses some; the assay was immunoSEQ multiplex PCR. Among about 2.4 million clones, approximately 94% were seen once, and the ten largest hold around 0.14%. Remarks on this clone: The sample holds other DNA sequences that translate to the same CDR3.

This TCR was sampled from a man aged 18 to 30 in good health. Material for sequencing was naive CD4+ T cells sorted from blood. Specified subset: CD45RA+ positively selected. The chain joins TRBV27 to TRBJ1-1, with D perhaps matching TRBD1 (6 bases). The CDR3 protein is CASRTTGNTEAFF. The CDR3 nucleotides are TGTGCCAGCAGGACGACAGGGAACACTGAAGCTTTCTTT.